The TCR beta chain described here comes from a study of shared clonotypes between healthy human individuals. The data were produced by immunoSEQ multiplex PCR, yet TCRdb's version contains in-frame clones alone and is incomplete. The sample consists of some 1,600,000 clones, approximately 98% of them appearing once. Unmatched junction bases numbered 11, after V lost 5 bases and J lost 2 bases. The CDR3 consists of 16 residues. Germline V gene sequence: CDR1 SGHNT, CDR2 YYREEE (reference sequence). J is TRBJ2-3 and V is TRBV5-4; 7 bases agree with TRBD2. Sample: naive CD4+ T cells sorted from blood. Sample subset: CD45RA+ positively selected. The source is a young man in good health. Written as DNA, the CDR3 is TGTGCCAGCAGGGCGCAAGTTGCGGGGGTCACAGATACGCAGTATTTT. Its protein is CASRAQVAGVTDTQYF.